This T cell receptor beta chain was found in a study of blood T cell repertoires in COVID-19. Study-level information: The origin of the acute and convalescent COVID-19 samples was the United States, Italy and Spain. The analysed material was cDNA or gDNA that came from T cells, B-cell-depleted T cells, or PBMCs.

From germline, CDR1 is SGHVS and CDR2 FQNEAQ. V dropped 7 bases and J dropped 1 base, with 10 bases sitting between them. The CDR3 is made up of 13 amino acids. Participant reports of clinical history set cohort assignment. Each recovered donor of Cohort 3 presented with two negative PCRs, clearance, or symptom resolution. Libraries were prepared by immunoSEQ multiplex PCR; TCRdb keeps only in-frame clonotypes and omits some of them. The sample consists of 350,000 or so clones, around 90% of them appearing once. The TCR sequence derives from a young woman who had recovered from COVID-19. The chain uses TRBV7-8 and TRBJ1-1, with D perhaps matching TRBD1 (5 bases). Sample: PBMCs or T cells enriched from blood (not recorded which). In nucleotides, the CDR3 is TGTGCCAGCACCGTGGGGGGGAACACTGAAGCTTTCTTT. The encoded protein is CASTVGGNTEAFF. Looking up the rest from reference TRBV7-8 and TRBJ1-1 gives the full variable domain: GAGVSQSPRYKVAKRGQDVALRCDPISGHVSLFWYQQALGQGPEFLTYFQNEAQLDKSGLPSDRFFAERPEGSVSTLKIQRTQQEDSAVYLCASTVGGNTEAFFGQGTRLTVV.